The T cell receptor beta chain described here comes from a study of cytotoxic CD8 clonotypes in ibrutinib-treated CLL (dated by TCRdb to the early 2020s). Regarding the research as a whole: The cohort included roughly 15 treatment-naive and ten to eleven relapsed/refractory patients; approximately 17 were IGHV unmutated. Partial responses were observed in 24 patients and complete responses in 2; after a median follow-up of around 64 months, remission was maintained in approximately 15 patients and progression was observed in some 12. Response samples were taken after a median of roughly eleven months on treatment, ranging from about 6 to 40 months. Cryopreserved peripheral blood mononuclear cells were obtained prior to treatment, at the time of response, and at either disease progression or sustained remission. On average, each sample had approximately 280,000 productive templates and approximately 85,000 productive rearrangements. Longitudinal samples were obtainable from 26 of the 86 participants in the trial. Every sample from remission and from progressive disease was obtained while the patients were still on ibrutinib.

The time point tag for this specimen amounts to: approximately 11 months on ibrutinib. Roughly 2 micrograms of genomic DNA were extracted from cryopreserved PBMCs for TCR beta library preparation. High-throughput TCR beta sequencing was performed on longitudinal blood samples from CLL patients receiving ibrutinib monotherapy. The patients took part in an open-label, single-center phase 2 trial of ibrutinib monotherapy. On a MiSeq, deep resolution sequencing aimed for a depth between 1 in 1 million and 1 in 200,000 T cells, with each clonotype covered about 9.9x on average. The immunoSEQ hsTCRB Kit was used to generate TCR beta libraries. As for the original processing: ImmunoSEQ Data Assistant and ImmunoSEQ Analyzer were used for data analysis, and V, D and J genes were assigned according to IMGT definitions. Clonality, which ranges from 0 to 1, was calculated by subtracting the normalized Shannon entropy of productive rearrangement frequencies from one. Public clonotype analysis was restricted to overrepresented clonotypes comprising at least 0.05% of each patient's repertoire. Thirteen age-matched healthy donor repertoires from immuneACCESS were used as controls for clonality. Held by TCRdb, this immuneACCESS table contains in-frame sequences only and omits some clones. Under half of the omission traces to an unresolved V gene where checked; the cause of the rest is unknown. V, J and clone size reflect that table, while D and trimming were determined from the DNA. Recorded for this sample are roughly 70,000 clones; 90% of them occurred a single time. The ten largest clonotypes hold approximately 3.1% of the sample.

CDR1 and CDR2 are drawn from the germline V gene (reference sequence): LNHDA, SQIVND. The germline V and J ends show losses of 3 bases and 7 bases respectively, and no gene match explains 16 bases of the junction. From the cysteine through the phenylalanine, the CDR3 covers 18 amino acids. The CDR3 DNA has 54 bases and is translated from base 1. Summary of the overall study and its limitations: Public clonotypes were found to be uncommon and were observed to contract or remain stable during treatment; the increase in clonality was shown to reflect expansion of private clonotypes at ibrutinib response. Baseline clonality exceeded that of age-matched healthy donors and correlated strongly with circulating CD8+ T-cell counts. Clonality increased at ibrutinib response, stayed stable in sustained remission, and fell back toward baseline at progression. Sampling times were not matched between sustained-remission and progressing patients, and lymph node repertoires were not studied.

This clone was counted a single time. Its recognized antigen is unknown. No much larger clone is present one base from it, and per-base qualities are unavailable. The starting material was PBMCs, obtained after 12 months of ibrutinib treatment. This sequence uses TRBV19 and TRBJ1-4, and 8 junction bases match TRBD1. This TCR was recovered from a human donor with chronic lymphocytic leukemia. The encoded CDR3 is CASSIRGTGWGFVEKLFF. The nucleotide sequence is TGTGCCAGTAGTATCCGGGGGACAGGATGGGGTTTCGTTGAAAAACTGTTTTTT.